This T cell receptor (beta chain) was captured in a study of T cell responses to AZD1222 COVID-19 vaccine. Clones were read by immunoSEQ multiplex PCR, and TCRdb kept only the in-frame ones, dropping some. The table records roughly 150,000 clones, 75% to 90% of them present only once. Germline V lookup: CDR1 SSHAT, CDR2 FNYEAQ (reference sequence). The CDR3 sequence is 15 residues long. In the case of this clone: Its antigen remains unknown. The germline gene is not matched at one end of the junction; a read error may be the cause.

The study, taken as a whole, reports: Regions left unmutated in variants are reportedly the target of nearly half of spike-specific TCRs.

The chain has TRBV7-7 and TRBJ2-5; D possibly corresponds to TRBD2 (6 bases). The source of this sequence is an adult in good health. Material: peripheral blood, obtained on day 0 of AZD1222 vaccination. The CDR3 DNA follows: TGTGCTAGCAGCTTAGCGTCGGGGGACCAAGAGACCCAGTACTTC. It codes for CASSLASGDQETQYF.